These T cell receptor beta chains were read from a single sample in a study of radiotherapy plus CTLA-4 blockade in lung cancer. Profiled with immunoSEQ multiplex PCR; TCRdb holds only in-frame clones, not every one. The table records 85,000 to 90,000 clones, approximately 86% of them present only once. Here the sequenced sample was peripheral blood, taken from a patient treated with radiotherapy plus ipilimumab. The receptors here all came from a human donor with non-small cell lung cancer that progressed on radiotherapy plus ipilimumab. Each CDR3 is given with its conserved first and last residue. The D gene is left open where the match is weak. Rows may omit the clone size; those that give it use once, few, many or a size class.

V	length	D	J	size	CDR3	DNA
TRBV5-8	15	NA	TRBJ2-2	NA	CASSLGIRNTGELFF	TGTGCCAGCAGCTTGGGGATACGGAACACCGGGGAGCTGTTTTTT
TRBV6-5	12	NA	TRBJ2-3	few	CASSTQGDTQYF	TGTGCCAGCAGTACTCAGGGAGATACGCAGTATTTT
TRBV15	13	NA	TRBJ1-1	NA	CATSRDLNTEAFF	TGTGCCACCAGCAGGGATTTGAACACTGAAGCTTTCTTT
TRBV18	15	NA	TRBJ1-2	NA	CASSPPDLPGYGYTF	TGTGCCAGCTCACCACCGGACCTACCCGGCTATGGCTACACCTTC
TRBV5-5	13	TRBD1	TRBJ2-7	NA	CASTSDRGYREYF	TGTGCCAGCACCTCAGACAGGGGTTATCGCGAGTACTTC
TRBV7-8	19	NA	TRBJ2-7	NA	CASSSQTGTPPLILYEQYF	TGTGCCAGCAGCTCTCAAACAGGGACACCTCCGTTGATCTTATACGAGCAGTACTTC
TRBV27	13	NA	TRBJ1-4	NA	CASRYGDGEKLFF	TGTGCCAGCAGATATGGGGACGGTGAAAAACTGTTTTTT
TRBV4-3	17	TRBD2	TRBJ2-7	NA	CASSQLPPSGGAHEQYF	TGCGCCAGCAGCCAACTGCCCCCTAGCGGGGGGGCCCACGAGCAGTACTTC
TRBV28	14	TRBD1	TRBJ1-2	NA	CASSSGTDNYGYTF	TGTGCCAGCAGTTCCGGGACAGACAACTATGGCTACACCTTC
TRBV12-2	16	NA	TRBJ2-3	NA	CASRSIAGGPTDTQYF	TGTGCAAGTCGCTCAATAGCGGGGGGGCCCACAGATACGCAGTATTTT
TRBV6-4	14	NA	TRBJ1-5	NA	CASSEQGGDQPQHF	TGTGCCAGCAGCGAACAGGGTGGGGATCAGCCCCAGCATTTT
TRBV28	13	NA	TRBJ2-7	NA	CASVGSATYEQYF	TGTGCCAGCGTGGGTAGCGCTACGTACGAGCAGTACTTC
TRBV9	12	TRBD2	TRBJ2-5	NA	CAFGGAGETQYF	TGTGCCTTCGGGGGGGCCGGAGAGACCCAGTACTTC
TRBV7-8	10	NA	TRBJ2-2	NA	CASSSGELFF	TGTGCCAGCAGCTCCGGGGAGCTGTTTTTT
TRBV4-3	13	NA	TRBJ2-5	few	CASSQSPWETQYF	TGCGCCAGCAGCCAATCCCCCTGGGAGACCCAGTACTTC
TRBV18	16	NA	TRBJ1-5	NA	CASSPPGTPGNQPQHF	TGTGCCAGCTCACCACCCGGGACCCCCGGGAATCAGCCCCAGCATTTT
TRBV5-1	14	NA	TRBJ1-1	NA	CASSLALGGSEAFF	TGCGCCAGCAGCTTGGCCTTGGGGGGGTCTGAAGCTTTCTTT
TRBV28	16	TRBD2	TRBJ2-3	NA	CASSLILAAGTDTQYF	TGTGCCAGCAGTTTAATCCTAGCGGCCGGCACAGATACGCAGTATTTT
TRBV7-9	16	NA	TRBJ2-1	NA	CASSPGLWSSYNEQFF	TGTGCCAGCAGCCCTGGACTGTGGAGCTCCTACAATGAGCAGTTCTTC
TRBV27	15	TRBD2	TRBJ2-1	once	CASSGGREIYNEQFF	TGTGCCAGCAGTGGCGGGAGGGAGATATACAATGAGCAGTTCTTC
TRBV10-3	20	TRBD2	TRBJ2-3	NA	CAISEYGLAGGQRATDTQYF	TGTGCCATCAGTGAGTATGGACTAGCGGGGGGGCAGCGAGCCACAGATACGCAGTATTTT
TRBV5-1	17	TRBD2	TRBJ2-3	NA	CASSLGLAGPRGDTQYF	TGCGCCAGCAGCCTAGGACTAGCGGGCCCCCGGGGAGATACGCAGTATTTT
TRBV9	15	NA	TRBJ1-5	NA	CASSSKEGGGQPQHF	TGTGCCAGCAGCTCAAAGGAGGGAGGGGGTCAGCCCCAGCATTTT
TRBV2	15	TRBD1	TRBJ1-2	NA	CASSLNRGFGYGYTF	TGTGCCAGTTCTCTTAACAGGGGATTTGGCTATGGCTACACCTTC
TRBV7-2	16	TRBD1	TRBJ2-5	NA	CASSSPLTGAWETQYF	TGTGCCAGCAGCTCCCCTTTAACAGGGGCCTGGGAGACCCAGTACTTC
TRBV7-9	16	NA	TRBJ2-3	NA	CASSWGGQQELDTQYF	TGTGCCAGCAGCTGGGGGGGCCAGCAGGAGTTAGATACGCAGTATTTT
TRBV7-8	15	NA	TRBJ2-7	NA	CASSLGPGLSYEQYF	TGTGCCAGCAGCTTAGGCCCCGGACTCTCCTACGAGCAGTACTTC
TRBV18	13	NA	TRBJ2-7	NA	CASSPSRTDEQYF	TGTGCCAGCTCACCATCCAGAACGGACGAGCAGTACTTC
TRBV6-1	15	TRBD1	TRBJ1-2	NA	CASSEFWTGNYGYTF	TGTGCCAGCAGTGAATTCTGGACAGGGAACTATGGCTACACCTTC
TRBV5-4	15	NA	TRBJ1-2	NA	CASSLAGGGDYGYTF	TGTGCCAGCAGCTTGGCCGGGGGCGGGGACTATGGCTACACCTTC
TRBV14	12	TRBD1	TRBJ2-7	NA	CASSRAGGEQYF	TGTGCCAGCAGCCGGGCAGGGGGCGAGCAGTACTTC
TRBV30	10	NA	TRBJ2-7	NA	CAWAEREQYF	TGTGCCTGGGCCGAACGCGAGCAGTACTTC
TRBV7-3	15	TRBD1	TRBJ2-2	NA	CASSVDRAPTGELFF	TGTGCCAGCAGCGTAGACAGGGCGCCGACCGGGGAGCTGTTTTTT
TRBV28	13	NA	TRBJ2-7	NA	CASSPGSSYEQYF	TGTGCCAGTAGCCCAGGGAGCTCCTACGAGCAGTACTTC
TRBV7-9	17	NA	TRBJ1-5	NA	CASSLGLPGLHNQPQHF	TGTGCCAGCAGCTTAGGTTTGCCGGGACTTCACAATCAGCCCCAGCATTTT
TRBV4-2	15	TRBD2	TRBJ2-7	NA	CASSQELAGNYEQYF	TGTGCCAGCAGCCAAGAACTAGCGGGAAACTACGAGCAGTACTTC
TRBV28	12	NA	TRBJ1-2	NA	CASSLGSYGYTF	TGTGCCAGCAGTTTGGGCAGCTATGGCTACACCTTC
TRBV2	16	NA	TRBJ2-3	NA	CASSGGGLRNTDTQYF	TGTGCCAGCAGTGGAGGGGGGTTGCGTAACACAGATACGCAGTATTTT
TRBV5-1	15	TRBD1	TRBJ2-3	NA	CASSRTGAPPNTQYF	TGCGCCAGCAGCAGGACAGGGGCGCCACCTAATACGCAGTATTTT
TRBV2	13	TRBD1	TRBJ2-3	NA	CASSGQGPDTQYF	TGTGCCAGCTCGGGACAGGGCCCAGATACGCAGTATTTT